The 11 T cell receptor beta chains below all came from one sample that was sequenced in a study of T cells in Graves' hyperthyroidism and ophthalmopathy. Researchers took RNA transcripts and amplified the TCR beta CDR3 regions from them. HTBI primers were employed in a first-round RT-PCR of the TCR CDR3. TCRdb independently ran MiXCR on the multiplex PCR reads; one entry per CDR3 protein. This sample has fewer than 600,000 distinct CDR3 sequences, with about an eighth found just once. Sequencing used blood. Receptors were obtained from a woman under 30 with Graves' hyperthyroidism.

This clonotype was counted many times. The chain couples TRBV9 to TRBJ2-5; 13 bases are a match to TRBD2. The CDR3 is 17 residues long. Trimming removed 0 bases from V and 5 bases from J; junction bases left unmatched: 7. CDR1 and CDR2 (germline): SGDLS, YYNGEE. The CDR3 loop is CASSVDTSGRGRETQYF. The CDR3, as DNA: TGTGCCAGCAGCGTAGATACTAGCGGGAGGGGTCGGGAGACCCAGTACTTC.

This clonotype was detected ten times or more. This sequence joins TRBV11-2 and TRBJ2-1; D is unclear. CDR1 and CDR2 from the germline V gene are SGHAT and FQNNGV. Trimming took off 3 bases at V and 3 bases at J, with 15 bases between the two ends. CDR3 length: 16 amino acids. CDR3 coding DNA: TGTGCCAGCAGCTTCAAGGGTATTATAGACTACAATGAGCAGTTCTTC. Its translation is CASSFKGIIDYNEQFF.

The chain joins TRBV11-3 to TRBJ2-3, with D unclear. The V end was cut by 3 bases, the J end by 9 bases, with 7 bases between. Germline V gene sequence: CDR1 SGHNT, CDR2 YENEEA. This CDR3 comprises 11 residues. The CDR3 protein is CASSLGNTQYF. Here the CDR3 DNA reads TGTGCCAGCAGCTTGGGAAACACGCAGTATTTT.

This clonotype was detected many times. V is TRBV27 and J is TRBJ2-6; the D is unclear. Trimming shortened V by 3 bases and J by 4 bases, and 10 bases separated the two germline ends. There are 15 residues in the CDR3. Germline CDR1 and CDR2: MNHEY and SMNVEV (reference sequence). This CDR3 is CASSFLGLGANVLTF. CDR3 coding DNA: TGTGCCAGCAGTTTTTTGGGCCTGGGGGCCAACGTCCTGACTTTC.

As to this clonotype: A much larger clone lies a single base off, so this may be a read error. The CDR3 DNA reads TGTGCCAGCAGGCTTGGGACGAGGCTTTTAAACGAGCAGTACTTC. Translated, it gives CASRLGTRLLNEQYF. The chain has TRBV2 and TRBJ2-7, with D perhaps being TRBD1 or TRBD2 (5 bases each). Trimming took off 6 bases at V and 5 bases at J, with 20 bases between the two ends. Germline assignment: CDR1 SNHLY and CDR2 FYNNEI. This CDR3 has 15 residues.

This clonotype was recorded a few times. V and J are TRBV18 and TRBJ2-7; TRBD1 matches at 8 bases. V was pared by 4 bases and J by 4 bases, with 21 bases of the junction left unmatched. Per germline, CDR1 KGHSH and CDR2 LQKENI. The length of the CDR3 is 19 residues. The DNA of the CDR3 is TGTGCCAGCTCACTTAACACGGGACAGGACCCGCCGCCTCCGTACGAGCAGTACTTC. This gives the protein CASSLNTGQDPPPPYEQYF.

The rearrangement joins TRBV6-6 to TRBJ2-5, with 10 bases aligning to TRBD2. V was clipped by 0 bases and J by 4 bases; unmatched bases: 2. In germline, CDR1 is MNHNY, CDR2 SVGAGI (reference sequence). The CDR3 is 15 residues long. The CDR3 region is CASSYSSGRRETQYF. CDR3 DNA sequence: TGTGCCAGCAGTTACTCTAGCGGGAGGCGAGAGACCCAGTACTTC.

Only a few counts were recorded for this clonotype. The chain combines TRBV6-1 with TRBJ1-5; 9 nucleotides line up with TRBD1. CDR1 and CDR2 (germline): MNHNS, SASEGT. J gave up 0 bases and V 8 bases, and 5 bases lay outside the gene matches. The CDR3 has 15 amino acids. CDR3 loop: CASGQGPYSNQPQHF. The CDR3 coding sequence is TGTGCCAGCGGACAGGGGCCTTATAGCAATCAGCCCCAGCATTTT.

The chain joins TRBV28 to TRBJ2-3; D possibly corresponds to TRBD2 (5 bases). The CDR3 has 14 amino acids. Germline-derived CDR1 and CDR2 are MDHEN and SYDVKM. V was shortened by 5 bases and J by 4 bases, with 13 bases between the two germline ends. The CDR3 protein is CASSEAVGADTQYF. CDR3 coding DNA: TGTGCCAGCAGTGAAGCTGTGGGAGCAGATACGCAGTATTTT.

At least ten counts were recorded for this clonotype. CDR3 sequence (DNA): TGTGCCAGCAGGGACTTCACAGATACGCAGTATTTT. This gives the protein CASRDFTDTQYF. This chain connects TRBV12-3 or TRBV12-4 to TRBJ2-3, with D possibly being TRBD2 (5 bases). CDR3 length: 12 residues. Trimming shortened V by 6 bases and J by 2 bases, and 6 bases separated the two germline ends.

This clonotype has at least ten counts. The CDR3, as DNA: TGTGCCAGCAGTTTTCCAGCCTTCTCTGGAAACACCATATATTTT. It specifies CASSFPAFSGNTIYF. This rearrangement joins TRBV12-3 or TRBV12-4 to TRBJ1-3; D is ambiguous. The CDR3 covers 15 residues. V was cut by 3 bases and J by 0 bases, with 9 bases left in between.